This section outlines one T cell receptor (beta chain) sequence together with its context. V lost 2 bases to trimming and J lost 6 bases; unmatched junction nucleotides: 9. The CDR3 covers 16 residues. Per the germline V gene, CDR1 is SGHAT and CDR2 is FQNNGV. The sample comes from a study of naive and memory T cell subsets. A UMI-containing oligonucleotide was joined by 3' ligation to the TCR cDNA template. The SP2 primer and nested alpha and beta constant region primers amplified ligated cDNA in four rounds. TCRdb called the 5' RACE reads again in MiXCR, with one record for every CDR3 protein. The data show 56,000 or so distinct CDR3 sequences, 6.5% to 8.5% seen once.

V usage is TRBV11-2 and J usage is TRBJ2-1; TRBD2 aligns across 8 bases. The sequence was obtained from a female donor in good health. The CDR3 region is CASSLQGSGVVNEQFF. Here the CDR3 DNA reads TGTGCCAGCAGCTTACAGGGTAGCGGGGTGGTCAATGAGCAGTTCTTC.